Presented here are 13 T cell receptor beta chains from one specimen sequenced in a study of cytomegalovirus exposure and HLA in healthy donors. With 60 Vbeta and 13 Jbeta primers, the PCR was carried out. The method was immunoSEQ multiplex PCR; TCRdb's version includes in-frame clones alone and lacks a portion of them. The repertoire holds 150,000 to 200,000 clones, around 81% seen once, with around 2.2% in the top ten. The specimen sequenced was PBMCs. The source of these receptors is a woman in her thirties in good health and CMV-seronegative.

This chain connects TRBV9 to TRBJ2-1; TRBD2 matches at 15 bases. The J segment lost 8 bases and the V segment lost 3 bases, leaving 6 bases of the junction unmatched. CDR3 length: 16 residues. The V gene's germline CDR1 is SGDLS and CDR2 YYNGEE. CDR3 sequence reads: CASSAGLAGGPDEQFF. The CDR3 region has the DNA TGTGCCAGCAGCGCAGGACTAGCGGGAGGGCCGGATGAGCAGTTCTTC.

CDR3 in DNA: TGTGCCATCAGGGTAGGACTAGCGGGTAATAGCTCCTACGAGCAGTACTTC. It codes for CAIRVGLAGNSSYEQYF. V is TRBV10-3 and J is TRBJ2-7, with 11 bases fitting TRBD2. The CDR3 is 17 residues long. CDR1 and CDR2 from the germline V gene are ENHRY and SYGVKD. Trimming took 6 bases from V and 0 from J; bases not matched to a gene: 10.

The J gene is TRBJ2-2, the V gene TRBV4-3; 8 positions match TRBD2. The germline CDR1 and CDR2 sequences are LGHNA and YSLEER. This CDR3 is 21 amino acids long. V shed 0 bases and J 4 bases; nucleotides not matched to a gene: 19. The chain's CDR3 is CASSQDLMVLSGGVITGELFF. The CDR3 bases are TGCGCCAGCAGCCAAGATTTAATGGTACTATCGGGGGGGGTCATCACCGGGGAGCTGTTTTTT.

The J gene is TRBJ2-7, the V gene TRBV19, with 7 bases matching TRBD1. The ends lost 7 bases at V and 3 bases at J; junction bases unmatched: 9. This CDR3 region has 14 residues. CDR1 and CDR2 from the germline V gene are LNHDA and SQIVND (reference sequence). The CDR3 DNA sequence: TGTGCCAGTACCACCGACAGGGTCGGCTACGAGCAGTACTTC. It translates to CASTTDRVGYEQYF. The variable domain in full, completed from reference TRBV19 and TRBJ2-7, reads DGGITQSPKYLFRKEGQNVTLSCEQNLNHDAMYWYRQDPGQGLRLIYYSQIVNDFQKGDIAEGYSVSREKKESFPLTVTSAQKNPTAFYLCASTTDRVGYEQYFGPGTRLTVT.

The rearrangement joins TRBV7-2 to TRBJ1-6, with 10 bases matching TRBD1. There are 17 residues in the CDR3. Unmatched junction bases numbered 10, after V lost 5 bases and J lost 6 bases. CDR1 is SGHTA and CDR2 is FQGNSA in the germline V gene. CDR3 loop: CASSPKGGTGVNSPLHF. DNA of the CDR3: TGTGCCAGCAGCCCCAAAGGTGGGACAGGGGTTAATTCACCCCTCCACTTT.

This clone was counted once. The chain carries TRBV5-5 and TRBJ1-4; D might be TRBD1 (5 bases). Germline values: CDR1 SGHKS, CDR2 YYEKEE (reference sequence). Trimming stripped 7 bases from V and 0 bases from J, with 16 bases between. This CDR3 spans 16 amino acids. CDR3 sequence: CASSLGGTATNEKLFF. The CDR3 DNA follows: TGTGCCAGCTCCTTGGGAGGGACTGCAACTAATGAAAAACTGTTTTTT.

This clone has just a few counts. The V gene is TRBV18, the J gene TRBJ1-1; a possible D gene is TRBD1 (5 bases). V lost 2 bases and J lost 1, with 17 bases in between. The germline CDR1 and CDR2 sequences are KGHSH and LQKENI. The CDR3 runs 17 residues. CDR3 residues: CASSPFSFGQGNTEAFF. The CDR3 DNA reads TGTGCCAGCTCACCATTTTCTTTCGGTCAGGGGAACACTGAAGCTTTCTTT.

This clone was observed a handful of times. The rearrangement joins TRBV6-6 to TRBJ1-1, with 7 bases that match TRBD1. The junction had 7 bases not matched to a gene; V was cut back by 7 bases and J by 5 bases. There are 13 residues in the CDR3. Per the germline V gene, CDR1 is MNHNY and CDR2 is SVGAGI (reference sequence). CDR3 region: CASTVDRDTEAFF. As DNA, the CDR3 is TGTGCCAGCACCGTCGACAGGGATACTGAAGCTTTCTTT.

This clone was picked up a small number of times. The DNA of the CDR3 is TGTGCAAGTCGCTTAGGGGCCAGGGTAAAAGGCGCTGGGGCCAACGTCCTGACTTTC. It specifies CASRLGARVKGAGANVLTF. The chain recombines TRBV12-2 with TRBJ2-6; TRBD1 was called by the table and not checked on the DNA. TRBV12-2 is noted as a pseudogene. The CDR3 has 19 residues.

The chain carries TRBV7-6 and TRBJ2-1; 8 positions agree with TRBD2. This CDR3 is 17 amino acids long. With 0 bases clipped from V and 0 bases from J, the junction kept 4 bases outside the gene matches. Germline assignment: CDR1 SGHVS and CDR2 FNYEAQ. The CDR3 nucleotides read TGTGCCAGCAGCTTAGCTACTAGCGGCAGCTCCTACAATGAGCAGTTCTTC. Protein sequence: CASSLATSGSSYNEQFF. Variable domain in full (rest from reference TRBV7-6 and TRBJ2-1): GAGVSQSPRYKVTKRGQDVALRCDPISGHVSLYWYRQALGQGPEFLTYFNYEAQQDKSGLPNDRFSAERPEGSISTLTIQRTEQRDSAMYRCASSLATSGSSYNEQFFGPGTRLTVL.

The J gene is TRBJ2-2, the V gene TRBV6-5; 9 nucleotides align to TRBD2. With V trimmed by 7 bases and J by 2 bases, 5 bases remained unmatched. The V gene's germline CDR1 is MNHEY and CDR2 SVGAGI. There are 15 residues in the CDR3. The CDR3 DNA is TGTGCCAGCACCATAGCGGGGGCCAACACCGGGGAGCTGTTTTTT. Its translation is CASTIAGANTGELFF.

J is TRBJ2-7 and V is TRBV11-2; possible D gene TRBD1, 5 bases. The V gene's germline CDR1 is SGHAT and CDR2 FQNNGV. V lost 1 base and J 4 bases, leaving 11 bases between the germline ends. This CDR3 spans 14 amino acids. The CDR3 is CASSLGTFSYEQYF. CDR3 bases: TGTGCCAGCAGCTTAGGGACATTCTCGTACGAGCAGTACTTC.

Note on this clone: Other DNA variants within this sample encode the same CDR3. The gene calls are TRBV7-2 and TRBJ2-5; 7 nucleotides line up with TRBD2. This CDR3 region has 14 residues. Germline CDR1 reads SGHTA; CDR2 reads FQGNSA. The trim removed 5 bases at V and 5 bases at J, leaving 8 bases unmatched. The CDR3 loop reads CASSPGTGGETQYF. In nucleotides, the CDR3 is TGTGCCAGCAGCCCCGGGACCGGGGGGGAGACCCAGTACTTC. The full variable domain, with the rest looked up from reference TRBV7-2 and TRBJ2-5, is GAGVSQSPSNKVTEKGKDVELRCDPISGHTALYWYRQSLGQGLEFLIYFQGNSAPDKSGLPSDRFSAERTGGSVSTLTIQRTQQEDSAVYLCASSPGTGGETQYFGPGTRLLVL.